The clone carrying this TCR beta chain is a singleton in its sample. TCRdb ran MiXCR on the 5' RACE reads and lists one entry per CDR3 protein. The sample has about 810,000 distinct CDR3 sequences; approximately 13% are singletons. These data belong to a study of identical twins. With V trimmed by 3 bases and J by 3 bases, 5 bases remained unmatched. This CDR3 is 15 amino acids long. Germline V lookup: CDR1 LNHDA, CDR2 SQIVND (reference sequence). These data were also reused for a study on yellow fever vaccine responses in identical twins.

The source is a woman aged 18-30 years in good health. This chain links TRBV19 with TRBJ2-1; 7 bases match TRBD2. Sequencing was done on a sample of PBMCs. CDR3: CASSIPASGYNEQFF. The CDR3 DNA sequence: TGTGCCAGTAGTATTCCAGCTAGCGGCTACAATGAGCAGTTCTTC.